Given below is one T cell receptor (beta chain) in context. Its antigen is still unknown. From 5'RACE with constant-segment primers came TCR alpha and TCR beta cDNA libraries that carried sample barcodes and UMIs. TCRdb reprocessed the 5' RACE reads via MiXCR and lists one record per CDR3 protein. Among over 400,000 distinct CDR3 sequences listed, less than 25% were seen once. V was clipped by 0 bases and J by 4 bases, with 12 bases between them. The CDR3 length is 15 residues. Germline CDR1 reads MGHRA; CDR2 reads YSYEKL. These data originate in a study of T-cell memory formation after mild COVID-19. About the study: Largely donor-specific TCR clusters were found. Broader study findings: The study found contracting CD4+ clones mainly in CM and EM and contracting CD8+ clones in EMRA.

This TCR was recovered from an adult woman who had mild COVID-19 (a few samples of this study predate the infection). Cell type and time point are not known. What was sequenced was PBMCs or a T cell subset sorted from them (not recorded which). This sequence joins TRBV4-1 and TRBJ1-2; D may be TRBD1 (6 bases). The CDR3 is CASSQEWRGSYGYTF. CDR3 bases: TGCGCCAGCAGCCAAGAATGGAGGGGGAGCTATGGCTACACCTTC.